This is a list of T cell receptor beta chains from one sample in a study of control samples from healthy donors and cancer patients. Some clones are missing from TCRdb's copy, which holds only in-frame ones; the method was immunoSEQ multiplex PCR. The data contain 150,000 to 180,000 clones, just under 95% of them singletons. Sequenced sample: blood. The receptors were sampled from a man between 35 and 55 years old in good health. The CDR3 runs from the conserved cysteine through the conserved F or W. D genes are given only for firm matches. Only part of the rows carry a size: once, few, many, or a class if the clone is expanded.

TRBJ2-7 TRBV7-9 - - CASSFAVDYEQYF TGTGCCAGCAGCTTCGCGGTCGACTACGAGCAGTACTTC
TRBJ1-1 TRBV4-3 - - CASSQDGSLYTEAFF TGCGCCAGCAGCCAAGACGGGAGCCTGTACACTGAAGCTTTCTTT
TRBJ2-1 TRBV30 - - CAWSPARGQNLGLFNEQFF TGTGCCTGGAGTCCCGCCAGGGGCCAAAATCTGGGGCTTTTCAATGAGCAGTTCTTC
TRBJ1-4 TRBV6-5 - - CASSYISTRSEKLFF TGTGCCAGCAGTTACATTTCTACTCGGAGTGAAAAACTGTTTTTT
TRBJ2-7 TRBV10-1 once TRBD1 CASSESTGGFYEQYF TGCGCCAGCAGTGAGTCGACAGGGGGGTTCTACGAGCAGTACTTC
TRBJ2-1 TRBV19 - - CASSIGQRNNEQFF TGTGCCAGTAGTATAGGGCAAAGGAACAATGAGCAGTTCTTC
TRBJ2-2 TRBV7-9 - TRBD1 CASSLWDSGPDTGELFF TGTGCCAGCAGCTTGTGGGACAGTGGGCCGGACACCGGGGAGCTGTTTTTT
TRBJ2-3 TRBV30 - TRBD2 CAWSVLRTSGGAPTDTQYF TGTGCCTGGAGTGTCCTGAGGACTAGCGGGGGGGCCCCCACAGATACGCAGTATTTT
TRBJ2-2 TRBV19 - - CASSIGRRRNTGELFF TGTGCCAGTAGTATCGGTAGGCGCAGGAACACCGGGGAGCTGTTTTTT
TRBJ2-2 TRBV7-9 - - CASQPPFRAAANTGELFF TGTGCCAGTCAACCCCCCTTCAGGGCAGCCGCGAACACCGGGGAGCTGTTTTTT
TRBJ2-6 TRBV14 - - CASSQDRRVGSGANVLTF TGTGCCAGCAGCCAAGATAGGCGAGTTGGATCTGGGGCCAACGTCCTGACTTTC
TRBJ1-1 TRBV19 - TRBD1 CASSLGTVVSEAFF TGTGCCAGTAGCCTCGGGACAGTGGTAAGTGAAGCTTTCTTT